One TCR beta chain is described in this entry. The CDR3 totals 13 residues. Per the germline V gene, CDR1 is MNHEY and CDR2 is SMNVEV (reference sequence). The germline V and J ends were trimmed by 8 bases and 2 bases, with 13 bases remaining between them. After extraction with the RNeasy kit, about 0.45 to 1 ug of the RNA was reverse transcribed using random hexamers. TCRdb passed the immunoSEQ multiplex PCR reads through MiXCR, listing each CDR3 protein once. The data contain 150,000 or so distinct CDR3 sequences, approximately 95% of them singletons. The data belong to a study of CD8 T cells in Susac syndrome.

V gene TRBV27 combines with J gene TRBJ2-7; the D is unclear. The sample was CD4+ T cells from PBMCs. This sequence originates from a human donor with Susac syndrome. The DNA of the CDR3 is TGTGCCAGCCGAAATAGTATTACCTACGAGCAGTACTTC. Amino acid sequence: CASRNSITYEQYF.